A selection of T cell receptor beta chains follows, all from one sample in a study of T cell responses to AZD1222 COVID-19 vaccine. The repertoire was sequenced with immunoSEQ multiplex PCR; TCRdb's copy has only in-frame clones and lacks some. The data show 53,000 or so clones, 75% to 90% seen once. Source: peripheral blood, taken on day 0 of MenACWY control vaccination. These TCRs come from an adult in good health. The CDR3 runs from the conserved cysteine through the conserved F or W.

length	V	J	CDR3
13	TRBV28	TRBJ1-5	CASTRTSNQPQHF
15	TRBV7-9	TRBJ1-1	CASIQTQGKNTEAFF
15	TRBV6-2/TRBV6-3	TRBJ1-3	CASSYGGRLGNTIYF
15	TRBV19	TRBJ1-4	CASSIGGVMKEKLFF
13	TRBV28	TRBJ2-3	CASHRDSNQGGYF
14	TRBV3-1/TRBV3-2	TRBJ2-1	CASSQERTSAEQFF
14	TRBV30	TRBJ2-1	CAWSSLGGYNEQFF
15	TRBV11-2	TRBJ1-3	CASSPGQSSGNTIYF
13	TRBV7-3	TRBJ2-5	CASSEQGSGTQYF
16	TRBV5-4	TRBJ1-3	CASSPRDRDFGNTIYF
15	TRBV15	TRBJ2-7	CATSDWDRGAGEQYF
14	TRBV11-2	TRBJ2-7	CASSLVSGAYEQYF
18	TRBV7-2	TRBJ2-1	CASSLATSGRRGSHEQFF
14	TRBV19	TRBJ1-5	CASSIGQGGQPQHF
11	TRBV28	TRBJ1-2	CASSFQHGYTF
15	TRBV28	TRBJ2-1	CASSTGTSGRNEQFF
13	TRBV18	TRBJ1-1	CASSPRLNTEAFF